Listed here is a single TCR beta chain. The data were obtained in a study of cytomegalovirus exposure and HLA in healthy donors. Trimming pared 3 bases from V and 3 bases from J, leaving 15 bases between. The CDR3 length is 15 residues. The germline V gene has CDR1 SGHDT and CDR2 YYEEEE. Every donor was a healthy person donating bone marrow. The PCR was carried out with 60 Vbeta primers and 13 Jbeta primers. Clones were sequenced by immunoSEQ multiplex PCR, and TCRdb holds only the in-frame ones, with some missing. This sample carries roughly 140,000 clones, about three fifths of them seen once, and the ten largest clones take roughly 6.8%.

The chain employs TRBV5-6 and TRBJ1-2, with D perhaps matching TRBD1 (6 bases). This clonotype was sampled from a woman in her sixties or seventies in good health and CMV-seropositive. The sequenced material came from PBMCs. For the CDR3, the DNA is TGTGCCAGCAGCTCGGTCGGCGGGGGGCACTATGGCTACACCTTC. Translation: CASSSVGGGHYGYTF.